The sequence of this TCR beta chain was determined in a study of graft-versus-host responses after intestinal transplantation. At the level of the study: Anti-thymocyte globulin induction preceded approximately three years of tacrolimus and steroid maintenance in all recipients. Study-wide findings and caveats: Early post-transplant HvG declines showed an association with peak circulating GvH clone levels. Clonal ratios of graft-versus-host to host-versus-graft in allografts were high for patients exhibiting graft-donor T cell macrochimerism. Marrow from the recipient contained GvH clones, some of which had appeared first in ileum or blood.

Germline CDR1 is SGHRS and CDR2 is YFSETQ. V lost 4 bases and J lost 4; bases outside the gene matches: 11. This CDR3 contains 15 residues. Repertoires were generated with immunoSEQ multiplex PCR, while TCRdb's copy carries only in-frame clones and drops some. The table has about 97,000 clones, 75% to 95% seen once. For this clone: The antigen is unknown.

The TCR comes from a human patient who received an intestinal transplant, so some T cells may come from the graft donor. The chain employs TRBV5-1 and TRBJ2-7, with TRBD1 matching over 7 bases. The sequences come from PBMCs, collected around 450 days after intestinal transplant. The CDR3 DNA sequence: TGCGCCAGCAGCAGAACAGGGGCCTGGGATTACGAGCAGTACTTC. It translates to CASSRTGAWDYEQYF. Full variable domain (rest looked up from reference TRBV5-1 and TRBJ2-7): KAGVTQTPRYLIKTRGQQVTLSCSPISGHRSVSWYQQTPGQGLQFLFEYFSETQRNKGNFPGRFSGRQFSNSRSEMNVSTLELGDSALYLCASSRTGAWDYEQYFGPGTRLTVT.